The 17 T cell receptor beta chains reported below all come from one sample, sequenced in a study of T-cell memory formation after mild COVID-19. TCRdb redid the calling of the 5' RACE reads with MiXCR, one entry per CDR3 protein. The sample consists of over 95,000 distinct CDR3 sequences, roughly 20% of them appearing once. Material for sequencing was PBMCs or a T cell subset sorted from them (not recorded which). All receptors come from a man between 18 and 35 years old who had mild COVID-19 (a few samples of this study predate the infection). Cell type and time point are not known.

The chain links TRBV12-3 or TRBV12-4 to TRBJ1-5; perhaps TRBD1 as D (5 bases). Deletions cut 3 bases from V and 8 bases from J, with 11 bases between. The CDR3 has 13 residues. CDR3 coding DNA: TGTGCCAGCAGTTTTGGTGGGGCGAAGCCCCAGCATTTT. This translates into CASSFGGAKPQHF.

This clonotype is a singleton in its sample. V usage is TRBV5-1 and J usage is TRBJ2-5, with D tentatively TRBD2 (6 bases). V was clipped by 0 bases and J by 4 bases, with 10 bases between them. CDR3 size: 14 residues. CDR1 is SGHRS, CDR2 YFSETQ, per germline. The CDR3 is CASSLGWDLETQYF. The CDR3 bases are TGCGCCAGCAGCTTGGGTTGGGACTTAGAGACCCAGTACTTC.

This chain links TRBV27 with TRBJ2-7; D may be TRBD1 (6 bases). CDR3 length: 13 residues. Looked up from germline, CDR1 is MNHEY and CDR2 is SMNVEV (reference sequence). Trimming removed 4 bases from V and 2 bases from J, with 9 bases in between. CDR3 sequence (DNA): TGTGCCAGCAGTTGGACAGTAGCCTACGAGCAGTACTTC. This encodes CASSWTVAYEQYF.

This clonotype was seen more than once but under ten times. V and J are TRBV6-5 and TRBJ2-3, with 13 nucleotides matching TRBD2. The CDR3 is 18 residues long. Germline trimming cut 3 bases from V and 2 bases from J; bases unmatched to any gene: 8. The germline gives CDR1 MNHEY, CDR2 SVGAGI. The CDR3 nucleotides read TGTGCCAGCAGTTATTCTTGGACTAGCGGGGGACTCACAGATACGCAGTATTTT. Translating it yields CASSYSWTSGGLTDTQYF.

Only a few counts were recorded for this clonotype. The J gene is TRBJ2-7, the V gene TRBV7-9; TRBD1 agrees at 8 bases. Germline-derived CDR1 and CDR2 are SEHNR and FQNEAQ (reference sequence). Germline trimming cut 7 bases from V and 0 bases from J; bases unmatched to any gene: 2. The CDR3 totals 13 residues. Here the CDR3 DNA reads TGTGCCAGCACCGACAGGGGCTCCTACGAGCAGTACGTC. Translating gives CASTDRGSYEQYV.

This clonotype was seen repeatedly, ten times or more. The chain uses TRBV20-1 and TRBJ2-1, with 13 nucleotides matching TRBD2. Trimming took 3 bases from V and 9 from J; bases not matched to a gene: 2. The CDR3 loop spans 13 amino acids. Germline CDR1 and CDR2: DFQATT and SNEGSKA (reference sequence). The CDR3 bases are TGCAGTGCTAGGACTAGCGGGGGGTTTGAGCAGTTCTTC. This codes for CSARTSGGFEQFF.

This clonotype was seen only a few times. The chain's CDR3 is CSATGLTLYNEQFF. DNA for the CDR3: TGCAGTGCTACCGGACTCACGTTATACAATGAGCAGTTCTTC. The chain carries TRBV20-1 and TRBJ2-1; possible D gene TRBD2, 5 bases. Between the trimmed V and J ends, which lost 4 bases and 4 bases, there was a span of 14 bases. The CDR3 contains 14 residues. Per germline, CDR1 DFQATT and CDR2 SNEGSKA (reference sequence).

V gene TRBV6-5 combines with J gene TRBJ2-5; 7 positions match TRBD1. The J segment lost 2 bases and the V segment lost 5 bases, leaving 5 bases of the junction unmatched. Germline V lookup: CDR1 MNHEY, CDR2 SVGAGI. CDR3 size: 14 residues. CDR3 sequence reads: CASSPGTEQETQYF. In DNA, the CDR3 is TGTGCCAGCAGTCCTGGGACAGAACAAGAGACCCAGTACTTC.

This clonotype appeared many times. This chain connects TRBV7-2 to TRBJ1-6; D gene ambiguous. This CDR3 comprises 13 residues. V lost 5 bases and J 5 bases, leaving 7 bases between the germline ends. From germline, CDR1 is SGHTA and CDR2 FQGNSA. The CDR3: CASSPLHNSPLHF. The CDR3 nucleotides are TGTGCCAGCAGCCCTCTACATAATTCACCCCTCCACTTT.

The chain carries TRBV9 and TRBJ2-7, with D unclear. Per the germline V gene, CDR1 is SGDLS and CDR2 is YYNGEE. The CDR3 has 13 residues. V dropped 0 bases and J dropped 6 bases, with 10 bases sitting between them. Written as DNA, the CDR3 is TGTGCCAGCAGCGTAGGATCGATCGGCGAGCAGTACGTC. It codes for CASSVGSIGEQYV.

This chain connects TRBV6-2 or TRBV6-3 to TRBJ2-6; D is uncertain. Germline V lookup: CDR1 MNHEY, CDR2 SVGEGT. The length of the CDR3 is 14 residues. Between the trimmed V and J ends, which lost 8 bases and 0 bases, there was a span of 8 bases. DNA of the CDR3: TGTGCCAGCGGAACACACTCTGGGGCCAACGTCCTGACTTTC. Amino acids: CASGTHSGANVLTF.

This rearrangement joins TRBV11-3 to TRBJ2-1; D is possibly TRBD1 (5 bases). Germline V gene sequence: CDR1 SGHNT, CDR2 YENEEA. The CDR3 sequence is 15 residues long. Trimming cost V 5 bases and J 7 bases, with 18 bases left between them. This CDR3 reads CASSLPPGISNEQFF. In DNA, the CDR3 is TGTGCCAGCAGCCTCCCACCAGGGATATCAAATGAGCAGTTCTTC.

As regards this clonotype: The junction does not match germline at one end; this may be a read error. In nucleotides, the CDR3 is TGTGCCAGCAGCTGGACGGGGGAATATTCACTCCTCCACTTT. This encodes CASSWTGEYSLLHF. The V gene is TRBV7-2, the J gene TRBJ1-6; TRBD1 might be the D (5 bases). This CDR3 has 14 residues. Germline V gene data show CDR1 as SGHTA and CDR2 as FQGNSA.

This clonotype was detected a few times. The DNA of the CDR3 is TGCGCCAGCAGCGCGGGACTTAGCTCCTACGAGCAGTACGTC. Its translation: CASSAGLSSYEQYV. This chain uses TRBV4-1 with TRBJ2-7; maybe TRBD2 (6 bases). V was clipped by 5 bases and J by 0 bases, with 11 bases between them. The CDR3 spans 14 residues. Germline CDR1 is MGHRA and CDR2 is YSYEKL.

This clonotype was counted between two and nine times. The CDR3 region has the DNA TGTGCCAGCAGCTTGGGACTAGCGGGGATCCAAGAGACCCAGTACTTC. Translated, it gives CASSLGLAGIQETQYF. The chain couples TRBV5-4 to TRBJ2-5; 11 bases are shared with TRBD2. This CDR3 comprises 16 residues. Germline loops: CDR1 SGHNT, CDR2 YYREEE (reference sequence). The J segment lost 1 base and the V segment lost 0 bases, leaving 2 bases of the junction unmatched.

This chain links TRBV6-5 with TRBJ2-3, with TRBD2 matching over 10 bases. The CDR3 covers 15 residues. The V segment lost 2 bases and the J segment 4 bases; nucleotides outside the gene matches: 3. The germline V gene has CDR1 MNHEY and CDR2 SVGAGI. CDR3 residues: CASSYISGGSDTQYF. The DNA of the CDR3 is TGTGCCAGCAGTTACATTAGCGGGGGGTCAGATACGCAGTATTTT.

The V and J genes are TRBV21-1 and TRBJ2-5; TRBD1 is the table's D call, not checked against the DNA. TRBV21-1 is described as a pseudogene. The CDR3 sequence is 15 residues long. CDR3 region: CASSKDRGQQETQYF. The CDR3 DNA sequence: TGTGCCAGCAGCAAAGACCGGGGACAGCAAGAGACCCAGTACTTC.